Described below is a single T cell receptor beta chain sequence and its context. The target of this receptor is not known. The input lacks base qualities; no much larger clone sits a single base away. This entry belongs to a study of CD8 T cells in Susac syndrome (dated by TCRdb to the late 2010s). Looking at the study overall: Of the Susac syndrome patients who were sequenced, roughly six had clinically active disease and eight were in clinical remission. Susac syndrome patients were therapy-naive, on corticosteroids (some also receiving IVIg), or on IVIg alone at blood withdrawal. Repertoire sequencing was used to test whether CD8+ T cell activation and differentiation in Susac syndrome was antigen driven. CD8+ T cell repertoire clonality was compared between about a dozen healthy donors, approximately 14 Susac syndrome patients and 15 multiple sclerosis patients. The investigation overall reported the following: The study acknowledged that relatively few individuals were included in the TCR sequencing and HLA analysis. CD8+ repertoires in Susac syndrome showed clonal expansion, which was highest in CD8+ TEMRA cells and was greater in clinically active patients than in remitting patients. Approximately 15 Susac-specific public clones were identified in the total CD8+ repertoire, and roughly five Susac-specific public clones were identified in the CD8+ TEMRA repertoire.

The junction shows trimming of 4 bases on V and 4 bases on J, plus 12 bases between the germline ends. CDR1 SGHNT and CDR2 YYREEE were looked up in the germline V gene (reference sequence). The CDR3 has 13 amino acids, counting the end cysteine and phenylalanine. This entry keeps only the CDR3 DNA: 39 bases, framed from base 1. RNA was extracted with the RNeasy kit and roughly 0.45 to 1 ug was reverse transcribed using random hexamers. The immunoSEQ multiplex PCR assay, which covers 54 Vbeta and 13 Jbeta segments, was used to amplify TCR beta CDR3 regions. To correct PCR amplification bias, a synthetic template baseline was used for both primer optimization and computational correction. Concerning the study's data processing: Reads were annotated to V, D and J genes per IMGT and analyzed with immunoSEQ Analyzer, keeping only productive sequences. To calculate clonality, Shannon entropy was normalized by log2 of the number of productive unique sequences and then subtracted from one. For each patient and control, public and private clones were evaluated within the 100 most prevalent clones. Clones were defined as Susac-specific when absent from the healthy and MS cohorts, from about 970 published viral clones and from other ImmuneACCESS disease sequences. The public reads were reprocessed in TCRdb via fastp at Q25 and MiXCR, keeping in-frame beta chains. For every CDR3 protein sequence, its rows merge into one entry that carries the most common genes and DNA. Here the V and J calls rest on TCRdb's processing, not on the authors' analysis. The sample table shows 95,000 to 150,000 distinct CDR3 sequences, and 90% to 95% are seen once. The leading ten clones occupy about 0.28% of the sample.

Peripheral blood CD8+ and CD4+ T cells from healthy donors, Susac syndrome patients and multiple sclerosis patients were profiled by high-throughput TCR beta sequencing. The Susac syndrome patients fulfilled recently defined diagnostic criteria for either definite or probable disease. Bulk CD8+ and CD4+ T cells were purified magnetically by negative isolation, whereas CD8+ TEMRA cells were enriched by FACS. Blood was collected in EDTA tubes and processed within 24 hours, with PBMCs isolated through density gradient centrifugation. PBMCs destined for TCR sequencing were cryopreserved in liquid nitrogen and later thawed in a 37 °C water bath. A purity of at least 90% was achieved for sorted or isolated CD4+, CD8+ and CD8+ TEMRA cells.

The chain is made from TRBV5-4 and TRBJ2-7, with the D gene possibly TRBD1 or TRBD2, each one fitting 5 bases. Specimen: CD8+ T cells from PBMCs. This clonotype was sampled from a human donor with Susac syndrome. In nucleotides, the sequence is TGTGCCAGCAGCACCCAGGGAGTTTACGAGCAGTACTTC. This sequence encodes CASSTQGVYEQYF.